These T cell receptor beta chains were read from a single sample in a study of cytomegalovirus exposure and HLA in healthy donors. Assay used: immunoSEQ multiplex PCR; TCRdb lists only in-frame clones, some missing. This sample carries approximately 140,000 clones, around 73% of them seen once, and the ten largest clones take 1.5% to 2%. Sequenced: PBMCs. All receptors come from a woman aged 18-29 years in good health and CMV-seronegative. CDR3s include the opening cysteine and the closing phenylalanine or tryptophan. Fields, in order: clone size, V gene, D gene, J gene, CDR3 protein, CDR3 DNA. D genes are given only for firm matches. The listing skips clone size in some rows; elsewhere it reads once, few, many or a size class.

clone_size: .
v_call: TRBV7-3
d_call: .
j_call: TRBJ2-1
cdr3_aa: CASSLTSRNSNNEQFF
cdr3_nt: TGTGCCAGCAGCTTAACGTCTAGGAACTCGAACAATGAGCAGTTCTTC

clone_size: once
v_call: TRBV28
d_call: TRBD1
j_call: TRBJ2-1
cdr3_aa: CASSIPRDRPYEQFF
cdr3_nt: TGTGCCAGCAGTATCCCTCGGGACAGGCCATATGAGCAGTTCTTC

clone_size: .
v_call: TRBV5-4
d_call: .
j_call: TRBJ1-2
cdr3_aa: CASSRGQVYGYTF
cdr3_nt: TGTGCCAGCAGCCGAGGACAAGTCTATGGCTACACCTTC

clone_size: few
v_call: TRBV11-3
d_call: TRBD1
j_call: TRBJ2-7
cdr3_aa: CASSSGTGGHEQYF
cdr3_nt: TGTGCCAGCAGCTCCGGGACAGGGGGGCACGAGCAGTACTTC

clone_size: .
v_call: TRBV29-1
d_call: .
j_call: TRBJ2-5
cdr3_aa: CSVELEGETQYF
cdr3_nt: TGCAGCGTTGAACTAGAGGGAGAGACCCAGTACTTC

clone_size: .
v_call: TRBV27
d_call: .
j_call: TRBJ1-4
cdr3_aa: CASSPQMGDNEKLFF
cdr3_nt: TGTGCCAGCAGCCCTCAGATGGGAGATAATGAAAAACTGTTTTTT

clone_size: few
v_call: TRBV5-4
d_call: TRBD2
j_call: TRBJ2-2
cdr3_aa: CASSLERGRGVTGELFF
cdr3_nt: TGTGCCAGCAGCTTGGAGCGGGGCCGGGGAGTTACCGGGGAGCTGTTTTTT

clone_size: .
v_call: TRBV7-3
d_call: TRBD1
j_call: TRBJ2-1
cdr3_aa: CASSPTLTGTDEQFF
cdr3_nt: TGTGCCAGCAGCCCTACTCTGACAGGGACAGATGAGCAGTTCTTC

clone_size: .
v_call: TRBV11-2
d_call: TRBD1
j_call: TRBJ1-1
cdr3_aa: CASSFTGGLNTEAFF
cdr3_nt: TGTGCCAGCAGCTTCACAGGGGGTCTGAACACTGAAGCTTTCTTT

clone_size: once
v_call: TRBV5-8
d_call: TRBD2
j_call: TRBJ2-1
cdr3_aa: CASSSGRTAYNEQFF
cdr3_nt: TGTGCCAGCAGCAGCGGGAGGACAGCCTACAATGAGCAGTTCTTC

clone_size: .
v_call: TRBV18
d_call: TRBD2
j_call: TRBJ2-3
cdr3_aa: CASSPPGGSLTDTQYF
cdr3_nt: TGTGCCAGCTCACCACCAGGCGGGAGTTTAACAGATACGCAGTATTTT

clone_size: .
v_call: TRBV5-6
d_call: .
j_call: TRBJ2-2
cdr3_aa: CASSLALRTGELFF
cdr3_nt: TGTGCCAGCAGCTTGGCCCTGAGGACCGGGGAGCTGTTTTTT

clone_size: .
v_call: TRBV7-3
d_call: .
j_call: TRBJ2-7
cdr3_aa: CASSPRGAGEQYF
cdr3_nt: TGTGCCAGCAGCCCCAGGGGGGCGGGCGAGCAGTACTTC

clone_size: .
v_call: TRBV18
d_call: TRBD1
j_call: TRBJ1-2
cdr3_aa: CASSLGQGTNYGYTF
cdr3_nt: TGTGCCAGCTCATTGGGACAGGGGACGAACTATGGCTACACCTTC

clone_size: .
v_call: TRBV4-1
d_call: TRBD1
j_call: TRBJ2-1
cdr3_aa: CASSQDRDGSYNEQFF
cdr3_nt: TGCGCCAGCAGCCAGGACAGGGATGGCTCCTACAATGAGCAGTTCTTC

clone_size: .
v_call: TRBV6-1
d_call: .
j_call: TRBJ1-2
cdr3_aa: CASSAGTSLKRNGYTF
cdr3_nt: TGTGCCAGCAGTGCCGGGACAAGCTTAAAGCGGAATGGCTACACCTTC

clone_size: .
v_call: TRBV4-3
d_call: TRBD2
j_call: TRBJ2-3
cdr3_aa: CASSQEIQNLAGGPTDTQYF
cdr3_nt: TGCGCCAGCAGCCAAGAGATACAAAACTTAGCGGGAGGGCCCACAGATACGCAGTATTTT

clone_size: .
v_call: TRBV2
d_call: .
j_call: TRBJ2-1
cdr3_aa: CASRRELTYNEQFF
cdr3_nt: TGTGCCAGCAGACGGGAGCTAACCTACAATGAGCAGTTCTTC

clone_size: few
v_call: TRBV4-3
d_call: .
j_call: TRBJ1-1
cdr3_aa: CASSLTENTEAFF
cdr3_nt: TGCGCCAGCAGCCTTACAGAGAACACTGAAGCTTTCTTT

clone_size: .
v_call: TRBV9
d_call: .
j_call: TRBJ2-1
cdr3_aa: CASSVVEDTYNEQFF
cdr3_nt: TGTGCCAGCAGCGTAGTTGAGGATACCTACAATGAGCAGTTCTTC

clone_size: .
v_call: TRBV19
d_call: .
j_call: TRBJ1-2
cdr3_aa: CASSKQERGYTF
cdr3_nt: TGTGCCAGTAGTAAACAGGAGAGGGGCTACACCTTC

clone_size: .
v_call: TRBV5-1
d_call: TRBD2
j_call: TRBJ2-5
cdr3_aa: CASSSGTTAWETQYF
cdr3_nt: TGCGCCAGCAGCTCCGGGACTACGGCGTGGGAGACCCAGTACTTC

clone_size: .
v_call: TRBV5-1
d_call: TRBD1
j_call: TRBJ1-1
cdr3_aa: CASSSGQGLTEAFF
cdr3_nt: TGCGCCAGCAGCAGCGGACAGGGGCTCACTGAAGCTTTCTTT

clone_size: .
v_call: TRBV7-2
d_call: .
j_call: TRBJ2-3
cdr3_aa: CASSLDRRGLITDTQYF
cdr3_nt: TGTGCCAGCAGCTTAGATCGGAGGGGACTTATCACAGATACGCAGTATTTT